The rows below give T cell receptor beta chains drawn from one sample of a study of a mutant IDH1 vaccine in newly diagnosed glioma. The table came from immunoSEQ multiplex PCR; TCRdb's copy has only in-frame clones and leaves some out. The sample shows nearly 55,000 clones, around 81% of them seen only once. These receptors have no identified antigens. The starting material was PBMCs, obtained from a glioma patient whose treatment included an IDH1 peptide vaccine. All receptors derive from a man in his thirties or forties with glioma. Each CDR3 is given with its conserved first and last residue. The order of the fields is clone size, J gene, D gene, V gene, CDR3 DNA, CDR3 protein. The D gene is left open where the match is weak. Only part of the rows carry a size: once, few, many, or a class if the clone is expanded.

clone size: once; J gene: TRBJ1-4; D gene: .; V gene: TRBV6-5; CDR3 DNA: TGTGCCAGCAGTTACTCTCACGGGGCGAGGGAAAAACTGTTTTTT; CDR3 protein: CASSYSHGAREKLFF
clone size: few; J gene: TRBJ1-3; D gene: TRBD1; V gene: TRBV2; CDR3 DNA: TGTGCCAGCAGGGACAGGGCAACAGGGCGTTTAAACACCATATATTTT; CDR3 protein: CASRDRATGRLNTIYF
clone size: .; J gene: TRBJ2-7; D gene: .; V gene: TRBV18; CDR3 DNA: TGTGCCAGCTCGCTGCTCCTCGGCGTGTACGAGCAGTACTTC; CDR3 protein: CASSLLLGVYEQYF
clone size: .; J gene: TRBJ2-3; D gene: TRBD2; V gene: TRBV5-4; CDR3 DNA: TGTGCCAGCAGCTTGCGCCAAAGCGGGGGGTTAAGCACAGATACGCAGTATTTT; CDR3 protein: CASSLRQSGGLSTDTQYF
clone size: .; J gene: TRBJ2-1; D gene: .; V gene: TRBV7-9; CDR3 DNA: TGTGCCAGCAGCCTGGTGGGGAGCTCCTACAATGAGCAGTTCTTC; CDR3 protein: CASSLVGSSYNEQFF
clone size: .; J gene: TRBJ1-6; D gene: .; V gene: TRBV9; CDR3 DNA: TGTGCCAGCAGCGTAGGAATTTCACCCCTCCACTTT; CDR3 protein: CASSVGISPLHF
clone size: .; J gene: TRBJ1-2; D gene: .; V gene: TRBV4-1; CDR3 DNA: TGCGCCAGCAGCCAAGATACGGGGGATTACTATGGCTACACCTTC; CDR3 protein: CASSQDTGDYYGYTF
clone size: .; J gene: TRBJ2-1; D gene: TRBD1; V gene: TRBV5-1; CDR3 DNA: TGCGCCAGCAATGCCGTGAGGGGGCGCGAGTTCTTC; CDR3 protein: CASNAVRGREFF
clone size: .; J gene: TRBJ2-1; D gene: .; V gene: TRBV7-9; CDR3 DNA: TGTGCCAGCAGCTTAGCAGGGCAGCTCACCTCCTACAATGAGCAGTTCTTC; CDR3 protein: CASSLAGQLTSYNEQFF
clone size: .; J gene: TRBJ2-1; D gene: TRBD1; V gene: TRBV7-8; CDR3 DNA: TGTGCCAGCAGCTTAACCGGGACAGGGGGTAATGAGCAGTTCTTC; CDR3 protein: CASSLTGTGGNEQFF
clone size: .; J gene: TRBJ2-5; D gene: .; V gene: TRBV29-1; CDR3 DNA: TGCAGCGTTCCATTCGCGGGACCTCAAGAGACCCAGTACTTC; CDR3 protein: CSVPFAGPQETQYF
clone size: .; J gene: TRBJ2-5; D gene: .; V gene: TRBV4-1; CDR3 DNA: TGCGCCAGCAGCAGACCCGGAGAGATGGCCCAGTACTTC; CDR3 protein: CASSRPGEMAQYF
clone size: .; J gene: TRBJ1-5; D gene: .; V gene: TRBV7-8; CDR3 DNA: TGTGCCAGCAGCTTAGGCTTTGGGGGATCGAGCAATCAGCCCCAGCATTTT; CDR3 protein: CASSLGFGGSSNQPQHF
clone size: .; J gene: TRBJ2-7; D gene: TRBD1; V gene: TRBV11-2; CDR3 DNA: TGTGCCAGCAGCCACCCCGGGACAGGCTCCTACGAGCAGTACTTC; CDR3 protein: CASSHPGTGSYEQYF
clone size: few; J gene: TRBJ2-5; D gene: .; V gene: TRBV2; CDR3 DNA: TGTGCCAGCAGTCGTATAGATGAGAAAGAGGAGCAGTACTTC; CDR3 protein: CASSRIDEKEEQYF
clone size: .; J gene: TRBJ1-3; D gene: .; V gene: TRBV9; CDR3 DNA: TGTGCCAGCAGCGGGGGATTTCAGAACTCTGGAAACACCATATATTTT; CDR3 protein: CASSGGFQNSGNTIYF
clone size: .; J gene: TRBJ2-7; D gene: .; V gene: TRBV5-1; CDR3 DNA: TGCGCCAGCAGCTTCGGGAGAAACTACGAGCAGTACTTC; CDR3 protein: CASSFGRNYEQYF
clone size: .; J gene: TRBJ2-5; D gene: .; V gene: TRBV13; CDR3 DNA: TGTGCCAGCGGCCAGAAATCTGGGGGCCAAGAGACCCAGTACTTC; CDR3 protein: CASGQKSGGQETQYF
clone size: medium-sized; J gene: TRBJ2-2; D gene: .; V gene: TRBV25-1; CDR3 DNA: TGTGCCAGCAGTGAATACAGGGACACCGGGGAGCTGTTTTTT; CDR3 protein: CASSEYRDTGELFF
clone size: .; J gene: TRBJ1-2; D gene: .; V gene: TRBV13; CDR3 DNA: TGTGCCAGCAGCTTAGAGGGCAGGTCGAACTATGGCTACACCTTC; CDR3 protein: CASSLEGRSNYGYTF
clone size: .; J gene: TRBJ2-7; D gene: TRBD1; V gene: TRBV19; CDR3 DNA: TGTGCCAGTAGTATCAGTTCGACAGGGCGTGGGCAGTACTTC; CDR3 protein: CASSISSTGRGQYF
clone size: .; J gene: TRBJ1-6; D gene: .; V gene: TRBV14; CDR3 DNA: TGTGCCAGCAGCCGGGATTTTACCCCTACCCACTTT; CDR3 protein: CASSRDFTPTHF
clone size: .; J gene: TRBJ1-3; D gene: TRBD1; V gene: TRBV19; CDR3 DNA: TGTGCCAGTAGTATAACCGGGACAGCCTCTGGAAACACCATATATTTT; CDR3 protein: CASSITGTASGNTIYF
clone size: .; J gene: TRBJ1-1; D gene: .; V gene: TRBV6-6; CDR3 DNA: TGTGCCAGCAGTCCGGCGAAAACAGGGAACACTGAAGCTTTCTTT; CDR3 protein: CASSPAKTGNTEAFF
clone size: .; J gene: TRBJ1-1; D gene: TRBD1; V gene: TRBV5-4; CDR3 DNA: TGTGCCAGCAGCCTCCGGACAGGGAAAGGCACTGAAGCTTTCTTT; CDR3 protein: CASSLRTGKGTEAFF
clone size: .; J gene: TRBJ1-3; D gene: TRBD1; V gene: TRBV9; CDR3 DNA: TGTGCCAGCAGGGACCGGGACAGGGGTCCGGGAGGAAACACCATATATTTT; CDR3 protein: CASRDRDRGPGGNTIYF
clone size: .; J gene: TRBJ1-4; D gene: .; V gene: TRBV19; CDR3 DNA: TGTGCCAGTAGTCCTCTGACAGAAGTTAATGAAAAACTGTTTTTT; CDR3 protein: CASSPLTEVNEKLFF
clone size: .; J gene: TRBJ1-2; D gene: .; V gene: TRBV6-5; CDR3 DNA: TGTGCCAGCCATAACGGGTATAGGGGCGGCTACACCTTC; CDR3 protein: CASHNGYRGGYTF
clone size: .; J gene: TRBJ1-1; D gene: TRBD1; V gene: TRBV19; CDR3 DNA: TGTGCCAGTAGTACCCGTCCCGGGACAGTGACGAACACTGAAGCTTTCTTT; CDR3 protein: CASSTRPGTVTNTEAFF
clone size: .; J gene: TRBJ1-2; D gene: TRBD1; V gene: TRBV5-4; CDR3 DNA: TGTGCCAGCAGCCCCGGGACAGGGGGTACGGATGGCTACACCTTC; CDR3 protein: CASSPGTGGTDGYTF
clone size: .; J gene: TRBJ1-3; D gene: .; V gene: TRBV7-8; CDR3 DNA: TGTGCCAGCAGCTTAGCTGAGGCTTGGACTGGAAACACCATATATTTT; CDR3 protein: CASSLAEAWTGNTIYF
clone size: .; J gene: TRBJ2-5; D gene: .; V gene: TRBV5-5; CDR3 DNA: TGTGCCAGCAGCTTGTCCGGGGTACGCCAAGAGACCCAGTACTTC; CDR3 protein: CASSLSGVRQETQYF
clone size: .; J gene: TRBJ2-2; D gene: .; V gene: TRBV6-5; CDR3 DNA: TGTGCCAGCAGTTACTCTGGGTCCCTAGCCGGGGAGCTGTTTTTT; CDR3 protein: CASSYSGSLAGELFF
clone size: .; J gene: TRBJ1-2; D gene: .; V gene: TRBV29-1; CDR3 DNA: TGCAGCGTTTGGGGGGACCACTATGGCTACACCTTC; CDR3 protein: CSVWGDHYGYTF
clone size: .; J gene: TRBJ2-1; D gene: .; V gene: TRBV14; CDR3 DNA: TGTGCCAGCAGCCAGACGGGTACTAAATACAATGAGCAGTTCTTC; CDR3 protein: CASSQTGTKYNEQFF
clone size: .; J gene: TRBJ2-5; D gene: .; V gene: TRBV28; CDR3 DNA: TGTGCCAGCAGTTTAGCCCGGGCCTCCCGAGAGACCCAGTACTTC; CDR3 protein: CASSLARASRETQYF
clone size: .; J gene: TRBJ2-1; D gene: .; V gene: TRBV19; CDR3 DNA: TGTGCCAGTAGTATTTGGGGGGACCCCAACAATGAGCAGTTCTTC; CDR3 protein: CASSIWGDPNNEQFF
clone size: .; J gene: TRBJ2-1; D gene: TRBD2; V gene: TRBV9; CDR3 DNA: TGTGCCAGCAGCGTAGCGGGGACTAGCGTAAATGAGCAGTTCTTC; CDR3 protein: CASSVAGTSVNEQFF
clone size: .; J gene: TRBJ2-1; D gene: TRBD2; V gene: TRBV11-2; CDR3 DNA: TGTGCCAGCAGCTTGTCGGTCGGCCTAGCGGGGAGCTCCTACAATGAGCAGTTCTTC; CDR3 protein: CASSLSVGLAGSSYNEQFF
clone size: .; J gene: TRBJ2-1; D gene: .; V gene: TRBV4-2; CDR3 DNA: TGTGCCAGCAGCCTCGGCGGGGGCCAGTTTAGGACGAAGTTAACTGCAAACTACAATGAGCAGTTCTTC; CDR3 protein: CASSLGGGQFRTKLTANYNEQFF
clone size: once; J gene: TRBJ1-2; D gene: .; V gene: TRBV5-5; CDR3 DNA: TGTGCCAGCAGCTCGTGGTCACCAGACTTAAACTATGGCTACACCTTC; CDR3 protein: CASSSWSPDLNYGYTF
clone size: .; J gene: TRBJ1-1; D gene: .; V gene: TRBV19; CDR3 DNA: TGTGGCAGTAGTAGACCAGCGGCGGGGCGGGGGGTCTACACTGAAGCTTTCTTT; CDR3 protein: CGSSRPAAGRGVYTEAFF
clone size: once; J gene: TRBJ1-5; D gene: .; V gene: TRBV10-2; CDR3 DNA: TGCGCCAGCAGTGATAGTCATAGCAATCAGCCCCAGCATTTT; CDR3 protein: CASSDSHSNQPQHF
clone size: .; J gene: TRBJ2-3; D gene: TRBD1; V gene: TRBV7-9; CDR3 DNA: TGTGCCAGCAGCTTAGGGGACAGGGTTGCAGATACGCAGTATTTT; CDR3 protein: CASSLGDRVADTQYF
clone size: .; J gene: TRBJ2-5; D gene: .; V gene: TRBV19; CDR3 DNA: TGTGCCAGTAGACCCAATGGGGGTTTCGGGACCCAGTACTTC; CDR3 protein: CASRPNGGFGTQYF
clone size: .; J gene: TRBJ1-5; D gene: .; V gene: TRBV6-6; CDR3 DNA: TGTGCCAGCAGTCTTAGCAATCAGCCCCAGCATTTT; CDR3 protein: CASSLSNQPQHF
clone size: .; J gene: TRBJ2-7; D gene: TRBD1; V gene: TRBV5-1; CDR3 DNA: TGCGCCAGCAGCCCGGGACAGGGCAGGGACGAGCAGTACTTC; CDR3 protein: CASSPGQGRDEQYF
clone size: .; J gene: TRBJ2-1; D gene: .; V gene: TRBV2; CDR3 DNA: TGTGCCAGTAGTGAAGGGATTTCGACAGCCAGCAATGAGCAGTTCTTC; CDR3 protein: CASSEGISTASNEQFF
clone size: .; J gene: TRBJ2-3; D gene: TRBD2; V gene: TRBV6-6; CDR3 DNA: TGTGCCAGCAGCCGACTAGCGGGGGGCACAGATACGCAGTATTTT; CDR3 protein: CASSRLAGGTDTQYF
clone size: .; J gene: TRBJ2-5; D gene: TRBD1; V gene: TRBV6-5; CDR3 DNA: TGTGCCAGCAGCGACAGGGAAGAGACCCAGTACTTC; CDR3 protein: CASSDREETQYF
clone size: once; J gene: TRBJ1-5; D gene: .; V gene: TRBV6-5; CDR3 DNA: TGTGCCAGCAGTTACCTAAGGGGTCAGCCCCAGCATTTT; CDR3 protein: CASSYLRGQPQHF
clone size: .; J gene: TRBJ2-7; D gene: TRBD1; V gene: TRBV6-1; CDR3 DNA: TGTGCCAGCAGTAGAGACAGGGGGCAGTTCGAGCAGTACTTC; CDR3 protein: CASSRDRGQFEQYF
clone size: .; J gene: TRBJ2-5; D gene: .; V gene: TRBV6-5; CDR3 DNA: TGTGCCAGCAGTTACTCATGGACAACAGAGACCCAGTACTTC; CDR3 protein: CASSYSWTTETQYF
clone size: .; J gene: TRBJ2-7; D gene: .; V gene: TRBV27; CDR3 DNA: TGTGCCAGCAGTTTATCAGTTGCGGGGGAGCAGTACTTC; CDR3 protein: CASSLSVAGEQYF
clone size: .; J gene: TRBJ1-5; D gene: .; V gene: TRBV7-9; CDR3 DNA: TGTGCCAGCAGCTTAGAGGATCAGCCCCAGCATTTT; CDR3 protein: CASSLEDQPQHF
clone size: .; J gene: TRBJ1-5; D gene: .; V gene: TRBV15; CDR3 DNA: TGTGCCACCAGCCCTGCTCGGACTCTCAGTAAACGGGAGGTTAGTCAGCCCCAGCATTTT; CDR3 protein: CATSPARTLSKREVSQPQHF
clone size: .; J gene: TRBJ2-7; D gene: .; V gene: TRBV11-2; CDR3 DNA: TGTGCCAGCAGCTTAGGGGGAATTTATACCTACGAGCAGTACTTC; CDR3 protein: CASSLGGIYTYEQYF